The text below deals with one T cell receptor beta chain. CDR3 length: 16 residues. V dropped 1 base and J dropped 0 bases, with 7 bases sitting between them. Germline CDR1 is MNHEY and CDR2 is SVGAGI. The sample originates from a study of human T cells and chemical hapten exposure. The time point: patch test 1, 2 weeks after DPC sensitization. As to treatment: therapeutic diphenylcyclopropenone sensitization with weekly scalp DPC. MiXCR was run by TCRdb on the RACE reads, yielding one entry per CDR3 protein. This table holds around 110,000 distinct CDR3 sequences, roughly an eighth found once. The chain joins TRBV6-5 to TRBJ1-6; D is unclear. The clonotype originates from a woman aged 50 to 60 with alopecia areata. Some clones in this sample may be carry-over from other donors' samples. Sequenced here: whole blood, sampled in connection with sensitization to the hapten diphenylcyclopropenone (DPC). Here the CDR3 reads CASSYFTSSYNSPLHF. Written as DNA, the CDR3 is TGTGCCAGCAGTTACTTTACAAGCTCCTATAATTCACCCCTCCACTTT.